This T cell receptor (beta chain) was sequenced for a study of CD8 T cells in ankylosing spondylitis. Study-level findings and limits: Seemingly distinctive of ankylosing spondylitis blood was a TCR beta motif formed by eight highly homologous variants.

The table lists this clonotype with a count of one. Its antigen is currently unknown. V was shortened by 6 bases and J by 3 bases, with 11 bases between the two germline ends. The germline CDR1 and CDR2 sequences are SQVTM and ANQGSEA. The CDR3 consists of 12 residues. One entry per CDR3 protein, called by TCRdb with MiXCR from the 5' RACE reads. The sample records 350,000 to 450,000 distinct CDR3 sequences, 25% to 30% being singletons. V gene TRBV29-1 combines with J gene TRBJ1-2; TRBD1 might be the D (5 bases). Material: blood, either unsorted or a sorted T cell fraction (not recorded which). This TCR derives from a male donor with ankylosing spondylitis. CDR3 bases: TGCAGCGTCGGCGAAGGGGACTATGGCTACACCTTC. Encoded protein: CSVGEGDYGYTF.